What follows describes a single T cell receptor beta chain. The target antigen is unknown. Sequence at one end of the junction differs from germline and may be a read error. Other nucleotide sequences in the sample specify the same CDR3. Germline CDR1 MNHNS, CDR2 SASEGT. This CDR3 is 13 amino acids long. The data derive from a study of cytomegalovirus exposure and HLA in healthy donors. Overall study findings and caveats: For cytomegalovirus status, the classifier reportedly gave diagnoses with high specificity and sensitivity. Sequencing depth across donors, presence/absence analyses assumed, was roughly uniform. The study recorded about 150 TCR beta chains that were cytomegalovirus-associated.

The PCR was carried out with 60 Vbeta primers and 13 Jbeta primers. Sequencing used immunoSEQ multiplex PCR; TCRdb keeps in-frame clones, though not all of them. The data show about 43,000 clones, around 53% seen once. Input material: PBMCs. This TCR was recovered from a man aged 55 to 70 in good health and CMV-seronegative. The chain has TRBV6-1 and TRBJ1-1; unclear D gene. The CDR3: CASSEERNTEAFF. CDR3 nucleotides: TGTGCCAGCAGTGAAGAGCGGAACACTGAGGCTTTCTTT.